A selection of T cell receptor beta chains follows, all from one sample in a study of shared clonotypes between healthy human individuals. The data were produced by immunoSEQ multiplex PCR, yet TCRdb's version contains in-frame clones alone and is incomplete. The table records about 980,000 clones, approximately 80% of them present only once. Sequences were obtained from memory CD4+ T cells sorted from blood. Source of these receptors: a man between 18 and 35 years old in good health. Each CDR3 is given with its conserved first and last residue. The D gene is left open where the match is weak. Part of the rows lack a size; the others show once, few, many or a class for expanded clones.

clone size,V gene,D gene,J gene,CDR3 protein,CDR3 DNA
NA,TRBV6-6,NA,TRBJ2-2,CASSLSSTGELFF,TGTGCCAGCAGTTTGAGTAGTACCGGGGAGCTGTTTTTT
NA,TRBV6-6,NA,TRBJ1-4,CASSYLGNNEKLFF,TGTGCCAGCAGTTACTTGGGTAATAATGAAAAACTGTTTTTT
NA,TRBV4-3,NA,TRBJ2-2,CASSQDHEAGELFF,TGCGCCAGCAGCCAAGATCACGAGGCCGGGGAGCTGTTTTTT
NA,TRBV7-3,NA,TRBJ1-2,CASSLSGVYGYTF,TGTGCCAGCAGCTTATCAGGGGTCTATGGCTACACCTTC
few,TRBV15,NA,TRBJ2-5,CATSRGLESQETQYF,TGTGCCACCAGCAGGGGGTTGGAGTCACAAGAGACCCAGTACTTC
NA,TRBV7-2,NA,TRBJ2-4,CASSLGRAGIQYF,TGTGCCAGCAGCTTAGGGAGGGCAGGCATTCAGTACTTC
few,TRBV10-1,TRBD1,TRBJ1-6,CAWNRDRNSPLHF,TGCGCCTGGAACCGGGACAGAAATTCACCCCTCCACTTT
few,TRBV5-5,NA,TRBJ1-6,CASSLVQANSPLHF,TGTGCCAGCAGCTTGGTACAGGCGAATTCACCCCTCCACTTT
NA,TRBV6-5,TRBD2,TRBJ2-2,CASTGLATGELFF,TGTGCCAGCACTGGACTAGCGACCGGGGAGCTGTTTTTT
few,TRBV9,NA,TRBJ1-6,CASSRGYDSPLHF,TGTGCCAGCAGCCGAGGATATGATTCACCCCTCCACTTT
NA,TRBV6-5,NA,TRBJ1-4,CASREGGISEKLFF,TGTGCCAGCAGAGAGGGGGGGATCAGTGAAAAACTGTTTTTT
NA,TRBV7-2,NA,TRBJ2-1,CASSLVAGSSYNEQFF,TGTGCCAGCAGCTTAGTGGCGGGAAGTTCCTACAATGAGCAGTTCTTC
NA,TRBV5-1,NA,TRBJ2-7,CASRISQRLEQYF,TGCGCCAGCAGGATTTCACAGCGCTTAGAGCAGTACTTC
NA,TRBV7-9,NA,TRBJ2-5,CASSLIRDTQYF,TGTGCCAGCAGCTTAATAAGAGACACCCAGTACTTC
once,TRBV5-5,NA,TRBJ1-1,CASSLPDHTEAFF,TGTGCCAGCAGCTTGCCAGACCACACTGAAGCTTTCTTT
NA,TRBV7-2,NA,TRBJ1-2,CASSLRGPDGYTF,TGTGCCAGCAGCTTGCGGGGGCCGGACGGCTACACCTTC